The T cell receptor (beta chain) described here comes from a study of OX40 agonist ivuxolimab in advanced cancers. The V gene end was trimmed by 2 bases and the J gene end by 6 bases; junction bases not matched to a gene: 4. CDR1 and CDR2 (germline): SGHRS, YFSETQ. The CDR3 consists of 13 residues. Sequencing was performed with immunoSEQ multiplex PCR; in TCRdb, only in-frame clones are kept and a portion is missing. The repertoire consists of fewer than 60,000 clones, with roughly nine tenths occurring once and the leading ten covering approximately 12%. The sequencing here drew on CD4+ or CD8+ T cells sorted from blood, taken in a trial of the OX40 agonist ivuxolimab. The TCR comes from an adult with an advanced solid tumor such as melanoma, head and neck, liver or kidney cancer. The genes are TRBV5-1 and TRBJ2-7, with 8 bases lining up with TRBD2. Written as DNA, the CDR3 is TGCGCCAGCAGCTTTGCGGGAGGAGTCGAGCAGTACTTC. The encoded protein is CASSFAGGVEQYF.